This entry describes one T cell receptor (beta chain). The CDR3 spans 15 residues. V was clipped by 2 bases and J by 6 bases; unmatched bases: 3. Germline CDR1 MNHEY, CDR2 SMNVEV (reference sequence). The sample originates from a study of blood T cell repertoires in COVID-19. Study information: Collection of acute and convalescent COVID-19 samples took place in the United States, Italy and Spain. Nucleic acid was either cDNA or gDNA, and it came from T cells, B-cell-depleted T cells, or PBMCs.

Per the authors' pipeline: Nucleated cell number was recorded as an estimate derived from reference gene primer amplification. This table comes from immunoSEQ multiplex PCR, and its TCRdb copy is limited to in-frame clones, with some not included. V, J and clone size derive from that table, while D and trimming were established from the DNA sequence. Of about 88,000 clones in the sample, less than 95% were seen once. The chain is built from TRBV27 and TRBJ2-1, with TRBD2 identical over 11 bases. Sequenced input: peripheral blood. This sequence originates from a man younger than 35 with COVID-19, enrolled during active disease. The CDR3, as DNA: TGTGCCAGCAGTTTACTAGCGGGAGGTGCCAATGAGCAGTTCTTC. Residues: CASSLLAGGANEQFF.